Shown below are 29 T cell receptor beta chains from a single sample sequenced in a study of blood T cell repertoires in COVID-19. Libraries were prepared by immunoSEQ multiplex PCR; TCRdb keeps only in-frame clonotypes and omits some of them. The repertoire holds about 72,000 clones, with around 90% as singletons. The source material was peripheral blood. All receptors derive from a man aged 50 to 59 with acute or convalescent COVID-19.

The chain carries TRBV18 and TRBJ1-1; a possible D gene is TRBD1 (6 bases). The germline V and J ends were trimmed by 4 bases and 0 bases, with 9 bases remaining between them. This CDR3 spans 14 amino acids. CDR1 KGHSH and CDR2 LQKENI come from the germline V gene. CDR3 sequence: CASSRDTMNTEAFF. The CDR3, as DNA: TGTGCCAGCTCACGGGACACCATGAACACTGAAGCTTTCTTT.

The gene calls are TRBV6-6 and TRBJ1-2; maybe TRBD1 (5 bases). The CDR3 runs to 13 residues. The germline V gene encodes CDR1 MNHNY and CDR2 SVGAGI (reference sequence). Trimming pared 2 bases from V and 5 bases from J, leaving 9 bases between. CDR3 loop: CASSYDSRYGYTF. DNA for the CDR3: TGTGCCAGCAGTTACGACAGCAGATATGGCTACACCTTC.

This clone showed up just once. The chain has TRBV5-1 and TRBJ1-2; unclear D gene. CDR3 size: 13 residues. V was clipped by 0 bases and J by 6 bases, with 9 bases between them. Germline V gene data show CDR1 as SGHRS and CDR2 as YFSETQ. The CDR3 sequence: CASSLEGGHGYTF. CDR3 bases: TGCGCCAGCAGCTTGGAAGGAGGTCATGGCTACACCTTC.

This chain links TRBV10-2 with TRBJ2-3; 8 nucleotides agree with TRBD1. CDR1 is WSHSY and CDR2 is SAAADI in the germline V gene. This CDR3 is built from 15 residues. Germline trimming cut 6 bases from V and 1 base from J; bases unmatched to any gene: 6. CDR3 bases: TGCGCCAGCAGCCAGGGGGCGCCTGGCACAGATACGCAGTATTTT. Protein product: CASSQGAPGTDTQYF.

In this sample, this clone turned up a few times. This chain connects TRBV7-9 to TRBJ1-6; 7 bases line up with TRBD1. Looked up from germline, CDR1 is SEHNR and CDR2 is FQNEAQ (reference sequence). V dropped 4 bases and J dropped 8; count of bases not matched to a gene: 5. This CDR3 contains 14 residues. CDR3: CASSSQGWDSPLHF. The CDR3 bases are TGTGCCAGCAGCTCACAGGGGTGGGATTCACCCCTCCACTTT.

This clone came up many times. The rearrangement links TRBV2 to TRBJ2-5, with a possible D match to TRBD1 (6 bases). The CDR3 is 14 residues long. Trimming took off 9 bases at V and 2 bases at J, with 16 bases between the two ends. Germline CDR1 is SNHLY and CDR2 is FYNNEI. The CDR3 DNA follows: TGTGCCAGGAGAGAAGGGACAACGCAAGAGACCCAGTACTTC. Translating gives CARREGTTQETQYF.

The rearrangement links TRBV11-2 to TRBJ1-1; D gene ambiguous. This CDR3 has 14 residues. V lost 5 bases and J 2 bases, leaving 12 bases between the germline ends. The V gene's germline CDR1 is SGHAT and CDR2 FQNNGV. CDR3 residues: CASSPLVFNTEAFF. The DNA for the CDR3 is TGTGCCAGCAGCCCACTTGTTTTTAACACTGAAGCTTTCTTT.

The table lists this clone with a count of one. The genes are TRBV5-1 and TRBJ2-5, with 8 bases aligning to TRBD1. Germline trimming cut 0 bases from V and 5 bases from J; bases unmatched to any gene: 9. The CDR3 sequence is 16 residues long. Germline CDR1 and CDR2: SGHRS and YFSETQ. This chain's CDR3 is CASSLDRDRGWETQYF. For the CDR3, the DNA is TGCGCCAGCAGCTTGGACCGCGACAGGGGCTGGGAGACCCAGTACTTC.

This chain joins TRBV9 and TRBJ2-7, with 7 bases that match TRBD1. From germline, CDR1 is SGDLS and CDR2 YYNGEE. V lost 3 bases to trimming and J lost 4 bases; unmatched junction nucleotides: 1. The CDR3 covers 12 residues. The DNA for the CDR3 is TGTGCCAGCAGCGCAGGGGGTTACGAGCAGTACTTC. Translation gives CASSAGGYEQYF.

This sequence joins TRBV6-2 or TRBV6-3 and TRBJ1-5, with D possibly matching TRBD1 (5 bases). The CDR3 has 15 residues. Germline lookup yields CDR1 MNHEY and CDR2 SVGEGT. Trimming pared 6 bases from V and 0 bases from J, leaving 12 bases between. The CDR3 region is CASSHGGNSNQPQHF. CDR3 coding DNA: TGTGCCAGCAGCCACGGGGGAAATAGCAATCAGCCCCAGCATTTT.

This chain joins TRBV6-2 or TRBV6-3 and TRBJ1-4; 12 nucleotides match TRBD1. CDR1 and CDR2 from the germline V gene are MNHEY and SVGEGT. The CDR3 totals 16 residues. V was pared by 3 bases and J by 6 bases, with 5 bases of the junction left unmatched. CDR3 in amino acids: CASSYGGQGAYEKLFF. In nucleotides, the CDR3 is TGTGCCAGCAGTTATGGGGGACAGGGGGCGTATGAAAAACTGTTTTTT.

This sequence joins TRBV6-5 and TRBJ2-7; D perhaps matches TRBD2 (6 bases). There are 16 residues in the CDR3. Trimming removed 0 bases at V and 3 bases at J, with 15 bases between. CDR1 is MNHEY, CDR2 SVGAGI, per germline. CDR3 residues: CASSYSSSGVGYEQYF. The CDR3 nucleotides read TGTGCCAGCAGTTACTCGTCCTCGGGGGTTGGCTACGAGCAGTACTTC.

This chain links TRBV19 with TRBJ2-6, with D maybe TRBD2 (5 bases). CDR1 LNHDA and CDR2 SQIVND come from the germline V gene (reference sequence). The CDR3 loop spans 15 amino acids. V lost 3 bases to trimming and J lost 2 bases, with 8 bases between them. CDR3 sequence (DNA): TGTGCCAGTAGTATGTCGGGGACTGGGGCCAACGTCCTGACTTTC. It translates to CASSMSGTGANVLTF.

V is TRBV7-3 and J is TRBJ2-5; D not resolved. The V gene's germline CDR1 is SGHTA and CDR2 FQGTGA. Trimming left V 1 base short and J 2 bases short, with 5 bases between. The length of the CDR3 is 13 residues. The chain's CDR3 is CASSLSPQETQYF. The CDR3 DNA is TGTGCCAGCAGCTTAAGTCCTCAAGAGACCCAGTACTTC.

This sequence joins TRBV14 and TRBJ1-4, with D perhaps TRBD1 (6 bases). V gave up 9 bases and J gave up 8 bases, with 19 bases separating them. The CDR3 spans 14 residues. Germline V gives CDR1 SGHDN, CDR2 FVKESK. The DNA for the CDR3 is TGTGCCAGGAACGAACAGGGCTCGAGAGAAAAACTGTTTTTT. Translation: CARNEQGSREKLFF.

The chain is built from TRBV18 and TRBJ1-5, with a possible D match to TRBD1 (5 bases). The CDR3 sequence is 13 residues long. V lost 5 bases and J lost 4, with 9 bases in between. Germline values: CDR1 KGHSH, CDR2 LQKENI. This CDR3 is CASSKQENQPQHF. The DNA of the CDR3 is TGTGCCAGCTCAAAACAGGAGAATCAGCCCCAGCATTTT.

The chain joins TRBV27 to TRBJ2-3, with D possibly TRBD2 on 7 matching bases. Germline values: CDR1 MNHEY, CDR2 SMNVEV (reference sequence). The CDR3 is 17 amino acids. Trimming cost V 2 bases and J 5 bases, with 20 bases left between them. CDR3 region: CASSLRVWGGAVDTQYF. The CDR3 DNA reads as TGTGCCAGCAGTTTACGGGTCTGGGGGGGGGCCGTAGATACGCAGTATTTT.

This clone was seen a few times. The chain uses TRBV14 and TRBJ2-5; 7 bases fit TRBD1. V lost 3 bases to trimming and J lost 1 base; unmatched junction nucleotides: 5. The germline CDR1 and CDR2 sequences are SGHDN and FVKESK. The CDR3 spans 15 residues. The CDR3 loop reads CASSQTTGVQETQYF. The CDR3 DNA reads TGTGCCAGCAGCCAGACAACAGGGGTCCAAGAGACCCAGTACTTC.

The chain couples TRBV6-2 or TRBV6-3 to TRBJ1-2; 9 bases are shared with TRBD1. The J segment lost 6 bases and the V segment lost 0 bases, leaving 8 bases of the junction unmatched. This CDR3 comprises 16 residues. The V gene's germline CDR1 is MNHEY and CDR2 SVGEGT. In DNA, the CDR3 is TGTGCCAGCAGTTACTCAAGGACAGGGGAGAGTAATGGCTACACCTTC. Its translation: CASSYSRTGESNGYTF.

CDR3 loop: CASSWTTTIQETQYF. The CDR3 DNA reads TGTGCCAGCAGTTGGACTACTACAATCCAAGAGACCCAGTACTTC. V gene TRBV6-5 combines with J gene TRBJ2-5, with D perhaps matching TRBD2 (6 bases). CDR3 size: 15 residues. V lost 4 bases, J lost 1 base, and 13 bases lay in between. Germline CDR1 reads MNHEY; CDR2 reads SVGAGI.

A single count supports this clone. Here the CDR3 DNA reads TGTGCCAGCAGTTACAAGTATCAGGGAACAGGGCAGCCCCAGCATTTT. Translation: CASSYKYQGTGQPQHF. This sequence joins TRBV6-5 and TRBJ1-5; tentatively, D is TRBD1 (6 bases). Germline V gene data show CDR1 as MNHEY and CDR2 as SVGAGI. V lost 2 bases and J 7 bases, leaving 18 bases between the germline ends. The CDR3 is 16 residues long.

The chain combines TRBV4-2 with TRBJ2-3; 8 nucleotides agree with TRBD1. Germline lookup yields CDR1 LGHNA and CDR2 YNFKEQ. The CDR3 is 17 amino acids. V lost 8 bases to trimming and J lost 1 base; unmatched junction nucleotides: 14. CDR3 protein: CASRLPTGGQCTDTQYF. DNA of the CDR3: TGTGCCAGCCGTCTCCCAACAGGGGGACAGTGCACAGATACGCAGTATTTT.

V gene TRBV4-1 combines with J gene TRBJ2-2, with 10 bases identical to TRBD2. The V segment lost 2 bases and the J segment 0 bases; nucleotides outside the gene matches: 6. The germline CDR1 and CDR2 sequences are MGHRA and YSYEKL. The CDR3 sequence is 18 residues long. CDR3 in amino acids: CASSQRASGGTNTGELFF. The DNA of the CDR3 is TGCGCCAGCAGCCAACGCGCTAGCGGGGGTACGAACACCGGGGAGCTGTTTTTT.

This clone was seen a single time. V is TRBV9 and J is TRBJ2-2; 7 bases fit TRBD1. CDR3 size: 15 residues. Looked up from germline, CDR1 is SGDLS and CDR2 is YYNGEE. V shed 3 bases and J 1 base; nucleotides not matched to a gene: 3. The CDR3 is CASSAGQLNTGELFF. The CDR3 coding sequence is TGTGCCAGCAGCGCGGGACAGTTGAACACCGGGGAGCTGTTTTTT.

With regard to this clone: The sample holds other DNA sequences that translate to the same CDR3. This chain connects TRBV6-4 to TRBJ2-3; 9 bases line up with TRBD2. CDR1 and CDR2 from the germline V gene are MRHNA and SNTAGT. The CDR3 totals 16 residues. Trimming took 6 bases from V and 1 from J; bases not matched to a gene: 8. The CDR3 loop is CASSQSPSGGTDTQYF. As DNA, the CDR3 is TGTGCCAGCAGCCAGTCCCCTAGCGGGGGCACAGATACGCAGTATTTT.

This clone was detected once. The chain joins TRBV9 to TRBJ1-2; TRBD1 aligns across 10 bases. Germline trimming cut 3 bases from V and 6 bases from J; bases unmatched to any gene: 14. The CDR3 extends over 17 amino acids. Germline CDR1 is SGDLS and CDR2 is YYNGEE. The CDR3 is CASSAGQGTYIQDGYTF. The CDR3, as DNA: TGTGCCAGCAGCGCGGGACAGGGGACCTACATACAGGATGGCTACACCTTC.

Regarding this clone: An end of the junction differs from the germline gene, which may be a read error. The chain couples TRBV7-7 to TRBJ2-5; tentative D call: TRBD2 (5 bases). The germline V gene encodes CDR1 SSHAT and CDR2 FNYEAQ (reference sequence). This CDR3 is 15 amino acids long. The DNA for the CDR3 is TGTGCTAGCAGCCCCGGTGGGAGTGCACAAGAGACCCAGTACTTC. Its translation: CASSPGGSAQETQYF.

This chain connects TRBV6-5 to TRBJ1-2; 8 bases match TRBD1. The CDR3 consists of 11 residues. Germline CDR1 is MNHEY and CDR2 is SVGAGI. Unmatched junction bases numbered 3, after V lost 6 bases and J lost 9 bases. CDR3 DNA: TGTGCCAGCAGGGCAGGGGGCAGCTACACCTTC. Residues: CASRAGGSYTF.

The V call is TRBV5-1, the J call TRBJ1-4, with unresolved D. The V gene lost 4 bases and the J gene lost 7 bases, with 11 bases spanning the gap. In germline, CDR1 is SGHRS, CDR2 YFSETQ. The CDR3 has 13 amino acids. In nucleotides, the CDR3 is TGCGCCAGCAGCCCCACTATGGGTGAAAAACTGTTTTTT. It translates to CASSPTMGEKLFF.